This entry concerns a single T cell receptor beta chain. The assay was immunoSEQ multiplex PCR, and TCRdb's table has in-frame clones only and misses some. Seen here are fewer than 500,000 clones, 87% observed once, and the top ten hold roughly 0.7%. The data were obtained in a study of blood T cell repertoires in COVID-19. Whole-study context: PBMCs, B-cell-depleted T cells, or T cells were the source of the cDNA or gDNA that made up the material.

This CDR3 spans 15 amino acids. Trimming stripped 1 base from V and 7 bases from J, with 11 bases between. Germline V gives CDR1 SGHVS, CDR2 FNYEAQ. The sequence was obtained from a woman under 30 who had recovered from COVID-19. This sequence joins TRBV7-6 and TRBJ1-6; D might be TRBD1 (5 bases). The specimen sequenced was PBMCs or T cells enriched from blood (not recorded which). CDR3 residues: CASSLEVGPNSPLHF. Here the CDR3 DNA reads TGTGCCAGCAGCTTAGAGGTGGGGCCAAATTCACCCCTCCACTTT. The entire variable domain, with the rest obtained from reference TRBV7-6 and TRBJ1-6, is as follows: GAGVSQSPRYKVTKRGQDVALRCDPISGHVSLYWYRQALGQGPEFLTYFNYEAQQDKSGLPNDRFSAERPEGSISTLTIQRTEQRDSAMYRCASSLEVGPNSPLHFGNGTRLTVT.